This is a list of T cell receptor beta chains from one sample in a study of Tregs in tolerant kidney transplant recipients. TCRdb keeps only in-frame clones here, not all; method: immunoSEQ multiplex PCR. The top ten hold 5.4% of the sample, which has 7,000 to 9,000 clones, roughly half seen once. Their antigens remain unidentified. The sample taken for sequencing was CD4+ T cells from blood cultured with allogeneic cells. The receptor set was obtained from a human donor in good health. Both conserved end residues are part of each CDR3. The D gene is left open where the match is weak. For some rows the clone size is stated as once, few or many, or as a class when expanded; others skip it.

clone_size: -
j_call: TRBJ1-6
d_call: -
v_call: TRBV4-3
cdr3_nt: TGCGCCAGCAGCCAAGATGTCCATTCACCCCTCCACTTT
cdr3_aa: CASSQDVHSPLHF

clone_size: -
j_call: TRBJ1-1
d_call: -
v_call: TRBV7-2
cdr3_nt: TGTGCCAGCAGCCAACGGACGGCATTCAACACTGAAGCTTTCTTT
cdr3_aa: CASSQRTAFNTEAFF

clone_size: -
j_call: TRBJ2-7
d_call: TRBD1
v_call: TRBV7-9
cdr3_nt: TGTGCCAGCAGCTTTCGGGACAGGGGCTACGAGCAGTACTTC
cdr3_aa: CASSFRDRGYEQYF

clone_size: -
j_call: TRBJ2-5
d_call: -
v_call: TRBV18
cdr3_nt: TGTGCCAGCTCACCCTTCTTTTCAGGGTCCCAAGAGACCCAGTACTTC
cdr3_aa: CASSPFFSGSQETQYF

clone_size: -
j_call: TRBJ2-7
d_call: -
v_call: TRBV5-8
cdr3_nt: TGTGCCAGCAGCATGGTGCGGGTGCAGTACTTC
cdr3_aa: CASSMVRVQYF

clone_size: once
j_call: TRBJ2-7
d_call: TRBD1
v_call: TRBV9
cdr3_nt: TGTGCCAGCAGCCCCGGACAGGGTACGAAGCAGTACTTC
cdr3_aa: CASSPGQGTKQYF

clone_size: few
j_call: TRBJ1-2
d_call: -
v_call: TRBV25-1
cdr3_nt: TGTGCCAGCAGTGAAGGGGGACCCTATGGCTACACCTTC
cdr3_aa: CASSEGGPYGYTF

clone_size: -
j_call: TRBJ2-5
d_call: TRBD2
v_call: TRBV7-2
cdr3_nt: TGTGCCAGCAGCTCTAGCGGGGGGGCCGGGGAGACCCAGTACTTC
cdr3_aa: CASSSSGGAGETQYF

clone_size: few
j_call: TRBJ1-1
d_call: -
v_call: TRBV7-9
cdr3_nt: TGTGCCAGCAGCTTACAGGGGTCCACTGAAGCTTTCTTT
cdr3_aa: CASSLQGSTEAFF

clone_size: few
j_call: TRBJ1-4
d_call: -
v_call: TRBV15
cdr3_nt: TGTGCCACCAGCAGAGTACCGCCGGCACTGACTAATGAAAAACTGTTTTTT
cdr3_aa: CATSRVPPALTNEKLFF

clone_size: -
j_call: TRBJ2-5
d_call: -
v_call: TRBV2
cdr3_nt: TGTGCCAGCAGTGCTTCTGGGGCTAGGTGGACCCAGTACTTC
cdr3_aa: CASSASGARWTQYF

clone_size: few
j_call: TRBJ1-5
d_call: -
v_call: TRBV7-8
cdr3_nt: TGTGCCAGCAGCTTAAGAGAGACAGGCTTCAATCAGCCCCAGCATTTT
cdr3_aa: CASSLRETGFNQPQHF

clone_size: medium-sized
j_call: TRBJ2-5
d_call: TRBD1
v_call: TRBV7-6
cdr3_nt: TGTGCCAGCAGCTTAGAAGACAGGGCCGGGACCCAGTACTTC
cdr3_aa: CASSLEDRAGTQYF

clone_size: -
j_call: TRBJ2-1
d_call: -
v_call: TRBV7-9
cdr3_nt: TGTGCCAGCAGCTTATACCCCCGCAGGGGGGGCAATGAGCAGTTCTTC
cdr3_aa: CASSLYPRRGGNEQFF

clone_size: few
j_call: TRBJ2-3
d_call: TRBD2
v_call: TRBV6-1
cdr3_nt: TGTGCCAGCAGGAGAAGCGGGAGGGAACATTTT
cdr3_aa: CASRRSGREHF

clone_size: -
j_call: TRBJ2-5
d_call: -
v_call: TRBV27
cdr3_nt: TGTGCCAGCAGTTTATCGATGGACAGCGGGCAAGAGACCCAGTACTTC
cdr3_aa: CASSLSMDSGQETQYF

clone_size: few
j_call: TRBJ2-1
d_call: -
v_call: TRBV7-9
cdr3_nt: TGTGCCAGCAGCCCCTGGGTTGGGGGGGCTTCCTACAATGAGCAGTTCTTC
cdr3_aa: CASSPWVGGASYNEQFF

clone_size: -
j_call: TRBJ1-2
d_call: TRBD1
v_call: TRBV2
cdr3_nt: TGTGCCAGCACAACTGCGCCGGGGGACAGTGAAGGCTACACCTTC
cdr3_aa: CASTTAPGDSEGYTF

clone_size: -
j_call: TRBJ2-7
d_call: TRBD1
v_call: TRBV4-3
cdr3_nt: TGCGCCAGCAGCCCACAGGGGGTGGACGAGCAGTACTTC
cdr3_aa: CASSPQGVDEQYF

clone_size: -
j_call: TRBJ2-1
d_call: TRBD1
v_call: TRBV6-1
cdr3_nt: TGTGCCAGCAGCAGGGACAGGGAAAGGTTCTTC
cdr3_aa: CASSRDRERFF

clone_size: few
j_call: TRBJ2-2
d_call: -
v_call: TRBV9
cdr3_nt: TGTGCCAGCAGCGTAGTTGGGTGGACCGGGGAGCTGTTTTTT
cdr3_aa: CASSVVGWTGELFF

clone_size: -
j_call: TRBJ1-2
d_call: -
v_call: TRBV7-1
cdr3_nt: TGTGCCAGCAGACCGGACCTTGACTATGGCTACACCTTC
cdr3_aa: CASRPDLDYGYTF

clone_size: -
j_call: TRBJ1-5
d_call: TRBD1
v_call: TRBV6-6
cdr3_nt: TGTGCCAGCAGTTCGTCAGGGGGCCGGGGTCAGCCCCAGCATTTT
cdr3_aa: CASSSSGGRGQPQHF

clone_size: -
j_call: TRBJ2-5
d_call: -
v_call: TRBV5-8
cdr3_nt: TGTGCCAGCAGCGTTCCTCAGTATTTCCAAGAGACCCAGTACTTC
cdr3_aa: CASSVPQYFQETQYF

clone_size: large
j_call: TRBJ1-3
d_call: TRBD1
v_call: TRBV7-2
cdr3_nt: TGTGCCAGCAGCTTAGTACAGGGGGCGCAAACTGGAAACACCATATATTTT
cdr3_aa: CASSLVQGAQTGNTIYF

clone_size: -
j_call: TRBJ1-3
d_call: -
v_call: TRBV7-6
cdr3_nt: TGTGCCAGCAGCTTAGTGCCAGGGGATGGGGGCTCTGGAAACACCATATATTTT
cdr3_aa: CASSLVPGDGGSGNTIYF

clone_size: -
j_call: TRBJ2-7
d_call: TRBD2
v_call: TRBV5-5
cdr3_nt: TGTGCCAGCAGCCCCGAGGCGGGGGTTAAAAACGAGCAGTACTTC
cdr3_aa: CASSPEAGVKNEQYF

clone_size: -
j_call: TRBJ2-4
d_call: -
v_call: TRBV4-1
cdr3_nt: TGCGCCAGCAGCCAAGATCCGTTGGCCAAAAACATTCAGTACTTC
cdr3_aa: CASSQDPLAKNIQYF

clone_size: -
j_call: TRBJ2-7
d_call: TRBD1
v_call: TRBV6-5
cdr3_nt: TGTGCCAGCAGGGAACAGGGGACCTACGAGCAGTACTTC
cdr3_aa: CASREQGTYEQYF

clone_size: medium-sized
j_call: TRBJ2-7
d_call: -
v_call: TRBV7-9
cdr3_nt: TGTGCCAGCAGCTTAAGGCGGCAGGGAAGCTCCTACGAGCAGTACTTC
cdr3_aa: CASSLRRQGSSYEQYF